Listed below are T cell receptor beta chains from one sample, sequenced in a study of OX40 agonist ivuxolimab in advanced cancers. Assay used: immunoSEQ multiplex PCR; TCRdb lists only in-frame clones, some missing. This sample carries 20,000 to 25,000 clones, approximately 80% of them seen once, and the ten largest clones take 34%. The specimen was CD4+ or CD8+ T cells sorted from blood, collected in a trial of the OX40 agonist ivuxolimab. The receptor source for this set is an adult with an advanced solid tumor such as melanoma, head and neck, liver or kidney cancer. CDR3s include the opening cysteine and the closing phenylalanine or tryptophan. A D gene is named only where the DNA matches it firmly. The size of a clone is reported for some rows only, either as once, few or many, or as a class for expanded clones.

v_call,d_call,cdr3_length,j_call,clone_size,cdr3_nt,cdr3_aa
TRBV30,.,15,TRBJ2-7,.,TGTGCCTGGACCGAGGGTAGACGGGTGGAGTACGAGCAGTACTTC,CAWTEGRRVEYEQYF
TRBV7-3,TRBD2,14,TRBJ2-1,.,TGTGCCAGCAGCTCTGGGACTAGCGGGAATGAGCAGTTCTTC,CASSSGTSGNEQFF
TRBV28,.,15,TRBJ1-1,.,TGTGCCAGCAGTCATCCAACAGAGACCCACACTGAAGCTTTCTTT,CASSHPTETHTEAFF
TRBV4-1,TRBD2,15,TRBJ2-7,.,TGTGCCAGCAGCCCGAAACTAGCGGGAGCCTACGAGCAGTACTTC,CASSPKLAGAYEQYF
TRBV4-1,.,14,TRBJ2-7,once,TGCGCCAGCAGCCCCAGACAGGATCCCTACGAGCAGTACTTC,CASSPRQDPYEQYF
TRBV13,TRBD2,15,TRBJ2-1,.,TGTGCCAGCAGCTTAGGTCTAGCGGGCCACAATGAGCAGTTCTTC,CASSLGLAGHNEQFF
TRBV7-8,.,14,TRBJ1-1,.,TGTGCCAGCAGCCCTATCGGGGCCAGGGCTGAAGCTTTCTTT,CASSPIGARAEAFF
TRBV6-6,.,14,TRBJ2-3,.,TGTGCCAGCAGTTACGATTCAGAAACAGATACGCAGTATTTT,CASSYDSETDTQYF
TRBV28,.,15,TRBJ2-3,once,TGTGCCAGCAGTTTGACAGGAGGGGCCACAGATACGCAGTATTTT,CASSLTGGATDTQYF
TRBV28,.,15,TRBJ1-5,few,TGTGCCAGCAGTTTGGCCAACTGGGGCAATCAGCCCCAGCATTTT,CASSLANWGNQPQHF
TRBV7-8,TRBD1,15,TRBJ1-1,once,TGTGCCAGCAGCCGACGGGACAGCTTGAACACTGAAGCTTTCTTT,CASSRRDSLNTEAFF
TRBV11-2,.,15,TRBJ2-1,.,TGTGCCAGCAGCCCATACCCGGACGCCTACAATGAGCAGTTCTTC,CASSPYPDAYNEQFF
TRBV30,.,11,TRBJ2-7,.,TGTGCCTGGAGTGTTCTGGGCGAGCAGTACTTC,CAWSVLGEQYF
TRBV6-5,TRBD2,15,TRBJ2-3,.,TGTGCCAGCAGTTACGTAGCGGGAGGAGCAGATACGCAGTATTTT,CASSYVAGGADTQYF
TRBV30,.,13,TRBJ1-5,medium-sized,TGTGCCTGGAGTGTTGGGGGGGTTCAGCCCCAGCATTTT,CAWSVGGVQPQHF
TRBV6-6,TRBD1,15,TRBJ2-1,.,TGTGCCAGCAGTTACTCGACGGGACAGGTCAATGAGCAGTTCTTC,CASSYSTGQVNEQFF
TRBV21-1,.,16,TRBJ2-1,few,TGTGCCAGCAGCACCCGAACTAGATTTGTTTACAATGAGCAGTTCTTC,CASSTRTRFVYNEQFF
TRBV29-1,.,15,TRBJ1-1,.,TGCAGCGTTGCTATTAGAAGGGTCTTGAGCACTGAAGCTTTCTTT,CSVAIRRVLSTEAFF
TRBV28,.,13,TRBJ1-2,medium-sized,TGTGCCAGCAGTTTAGGCTCGGGGGCTGGCTACACCTTC,CASSLGSGAGYTF
TRBV10-3,.,16,TRBJ2-1,once,TGTGCCATCAGTGAGTCCCTCGCGGGACGATACAATGAGCAGTTCTTC,CAISESLAGRYNEQFF
TRBV2,.,16,TRBJ1-5,.,TGTGCCAGCAGTGCCCGGGGACACCTTAGCAATCAGCCCCAGCATTTT,CASSARGHLSNQPQHF
TRBV7-9,TRBD2,17,TRBJ2-2,.,TGTGCCAGCAGTCCCGTCCACCGGGAGGGCCCCACCGGGGAGCTGTTTTTT,CASSPVHREGPTGELFF
TRBV13,.,11,TRBJ2-1,.,TGTGCCAGCAGCCCCGGTTATGAGCAGTTCTTC,CASSPGYEQFF
TRBV7-9,TRBD2,19,TRBJ2-3,.,TGTGCCAGCAGCACTACTCCGGGACTAGCGGGAGCCACCACAGATACGCAGTATTTT,CASSTTPGLAGATTDTQYF
TRBV30,.,12,TRBJ2-5,.,TGTGCCTGGTCTGGACAGCAAGAGACCCAGTACTTC,CAWSGQQETQYF
TRBV7-8,.,15,TRBJ2-7,.,TGTGCCAGCAGCTTAGGGCCGGGACTTTCCTACGAGCAGTACTTC,CASSLGPGLSYEQYF
TRBV28,.,14,TRBJ1-5,once,TGTGCCAGCAGTTTAAGGCAGGGGAGCCAGCCCCAGCATTTT,CASSLRQGSQPQHF
TRBV9,.,14,TRBJ2-7,.,TGTGCCAGCAGTGTTGGGGGGAGCTCCTACGAGCAGTACTTC,CASSVGGSSYEQYF
TRBV9,.,14,TRBJ2-7,medium-sized,TGTGCCAGCAGCGTAGCTTACAGGGGGGGCGAGCAGTACTTC,CASSVAYRGGEQYF
TRBV11-1,.,14,TRBJ2-1,.,TGTGCCAGCAGCTTATTGTCCGAAGACAATGAGCAGTTCTTC,CASSLLSEDNEQFF
TRBV27,.,15,TRBJ2-3,.,TGTGCCAGCAGTTCCGGGACTTTCCGAGCAGATACGCAGTATTTT,CASSSGTFRADTQYF
TRBV7-9,.,17,TRBJ2-3,.,TGTGCCAGCAGGACTTGGGCACGGACGGCTAGCACAGATACGCAGTATTTT,CASRTWARTASTDTQYF
TRBV10-3,TRBD2,15,TRBJ2-3,.,TGTGCCATCAGTGGGATAGCGGGAGAGACAGATACGCAGTATTTT,CAISGIAGETDTQYF
TRBV15,.,14,TRBJ2-5,.,TGTGCCACCAGCAGAGTTGAAGAGGAAGAGACCCAGTACTTC,CATSRVEEEETQYF
TRBV7-8,.,15,TRBJ2-7,.,TGTGCCAGCAGCTTAAGGGGTTTGGGGGCCTACGAGCAGTACTTC,CASSLRGLGAYEQYF
TRBV11-2,.,14,TRBJ2-5,.,TGTGCCAGCAGCCGGGGTCTTAGGGGAGAGACCCAGTACTTC,CASSRGLRGETQYF
TRBV6-1,.,15,TRBJ2-1,once,TGTGCCAGCAGGCCCGGGCCAGAACCCATCAATGAGCAGTTCTTC,CASRPGPEPINEQFF
TRBV6-4,.,16,TRBJ2-5,few,TGTGCCAGCAGTGACAGGGGGGGAGAGCCAGCTGAGACCCAGTACTTC,CASSDRGGEPAETQYF
TRBV28,.,14,TRBJ1-4,.,TGTGCCCGAGTCATTTGGCAGGGTAGGGAAAAACTGTTTTTT,CARVIWQGREKLFF
TRBV6-1,.,15,TRBJ2-3,few,TGTGCCAGCAGTGATATGATGGGACAAACAGATACGCAGTATTTT,CASSDMMGQTDTQYF
TRBV10-3,.,13,TRBJ2-1,once,TGTGCCATCAGCCCCACAGAATACAATGAGCAGTTCTTC,CAISPTEYNEQFF
TRBV28,TRBD1,15,TRBJ1-1,many,TGTGCCAGCAGCGAGTACAGGGGCTCGGGCACTGAAGCTTTCTTT,CASSEYRGSGTEAFF
TRBV15,TRBD2,15,TRBJ2-3,.,TGTGCCACCAGCCGAGTGGCGGGAGCTACAGATACGCAGTATTTT,CATSRVAGATDTQYF
TRBV7-6,TRBD1,13,TRBJ1-2,.,TGTGCCAGCAGCTTAGGGACAGGGGAAGGCTACACCTTC,CASSLGTGEGYTF
TRBV27,TRBD2,17,TRBJ2-5,.,TGTGCCAGCAGCCGACAGAGCGTAGCGGGAGTGGAGGAGACCCAGTACTTC,CASSRQSVAGVEETQYF
TRBV5-4,.,14,TRBJ1-2,.,TGTGCCAGCAGCTTGGATTACTCCTTATATGGCTACACCTTC,CASSLDYSLYGYTF
TRBV6-5,.,14,TRBJ2-7,.,TGTGCCAGCAGTTACATGGCTAGCGTCGACGAGCAGTACTTC,CASSYMASVDEQYF
TRBV7-9,TRBD1,14,TRBJ1-1,few,TGTGCCAGCAGCGCAGGACAGGGGGCCCCAAGAGCTTTCTTT,CASSAGQGAPRAFF
TRBV5-6,.,14,TRBJ2-7,once,TGTGCCAGCAGCTTGGCTGGTCTCTCCTACGAGCAGTACTTC,CASSLAGLSYEQYF
TRBV23-1,TRBD2,18,TRBJ2-4,.,TGCGCCAGCAGTCCATCCGGGGGAGGGCCTATAGCCAAAAACATTCAGTACTTC,CASSPSGGGPIAKNIQYF
TRBV6-1,.,16,TRBJ2-5,.,TGTGCCAGCAGTGATTCCCCAGGGATGAGGGAAGAGACCCAGTACTTC,CASSDSPGMREETQYF
TRBV5-5,TRBD1,14,TRBJ1-1,.,TGTGCCAGCAGCCAGGGGACAGCGAACACTGAAGCTTTCTTT,CASSQGTANTEAFF
TRBV27,TRBD2,14,TRBJ2-5,.,TGTGCCAGCAGCTTATCCGGGACTAGCGGGAGTCCGTACTTC,CASSLSGTSGSPYF
TRBV5-1,.,14,TRBJ2-7,.,TGCGCCAGCAGTCAGCAGGGGCACTCCTACGAGCAGTACTTC,CASSQQGHSYEQYF
TRBV6-5,TRBD2,16,TRBJ2-2,.,TGTGCCAGCAGTTATTCCGCGGGAGTTCGTACCGGGGAGCTGTTTTTT,CASSYSAGVRTGELFF
TRBV27,TRBD2,13,TRBJ2-1,.,TGTGCCAGCAGTTGGACTAGAGTTAATGAGCAGTTCTTC,CASSWTRVNEQFF
TRBV15,TRBD2,20,TRBJ2-4,.,TGTGCCACCAGCAGAGCTGGGCCGGGACTAGCGGGACTAGCCAAAAACATTCAGTACTTC,CATSRAGPGLAGLAKNIQYF
TRBV5-3,.,14,TRBJ1-5,.,TGTGCCAGCTGGGGGGAGGATAGCAATCAGCCCCAGCATTTT,CASWGEDSNQPQHF
TRBV6-5,.,16,TRBJ2-6,once,TGTGCCAGCAGTTTCGACAACCGGGCTGGGGCCAACGTCCTGACTTTC,CASSFDNRAGANVLTF
TRBV19,.,16,TRBJ2-3,.,TGTGCCAGTAGCCCAACCCGGGCGGGGGCCACAGATACGCAGTATTTT,CASSPTRAGATDTQYF